What follows are 22 T cell receptor beta chains derived from one specimen sequenced in a study of CD8 T cells in ankylosing spondylitis. No antigen has been assigned to these receptors. MiXCR, run by TCRdb on the 5' RACE reads, gives a single entry per CDR3 protein. The table lists more than 600,000 distinct CDR3 sequences, about 20% of them singletons. Study-level points and caveats: Several highly homologous variants made up a TCR beta motif, and this motif appeared characteristic of ankylosing spondylitis blood.

Sequenced: blood, either unsorted or a sorted T cell fraction (not recorded which). All receptors derive from a male donor with ankylosing spondylitis.

This rearrangement joins TRBV7-2 to TRBJ2-5; no firm D call. The CDR3 is 12 residues long. V lost 5 bases to trimming and J lost 7 bases, with 11 bases between them. Per germline, CDR1 SGHTA and CDR2 FQGNSA. CDR3 sequence: CASSDNLGTQYF. CDR3 nucleotide sequence: TGTGCCAGCAGCGATAACCTGGGGACCCAGTACTTC.

V is TRBV28 and J is TRBJ1-2; D uncertain. Germline values: CDR1 MDHEN, CDR2 SYDVKM. The CDR3 is 14 amino acids. Trimming pared 4 bases from V and 3 bases from J, leaving 12 bases between. CDR3 DNA: TGTGCCAGCAGTTCCCCTCTAGGGTACTATGGCTACACCTTC. Protein product: CASSSPLGYYGYTF.

This clonotype was counted between two and nine times. V gene TRBV20-1 combines with J gene TRBJ1-6; no definite D call. Trimming left V 3 bases short and J 7 bases short, with 7 bases between. The CDR3 contains 12 residues. The germline gives CDR1 DFQATT, CDR2 SNEGSKA (reference sequence). CDR3 sequence: CSARPLNSPLHF. Here the CDR3 DNA reads TGCAGTGCTAGGCCCTTAAATTCACCCCTCCACTTT.

This clonotype was detected ten times or more. The V and J genes are TRBV12-3 or TRBV12-4 and TRBJ1-3, with TRBD1 matching 7 bases. The trim removed 6 bases at V and 0 bases at J, leaving 5 bases unmatched. The CDR3 is 15 residues long. CDR3 protein: CASRKQGLSGNTIYF. The DNA for the CDR3 is TGTGCCAGCAGGAAACAGGGGCTCTCTGGAAACACCATATATTTT.

This clonotype was counted a few times. The rearrangement links TRBV5-1 to TRBJ2-7, with a weak D call TRBD2 (6 bases). Trimming shortened V by 4 bases and J by 3 bases, and 20 bases separated the two germline ends. This CDR3 has 16 residues. Per germline, CDR1 SGHRS and CDR2 YFSETQ. The CDR3 here is CASSMGPIAELYEQYF. As DNA, the CDR3 is TGCGCCAGCAGCATGGGGCCTATAGCGGAACTCTACGAGCAGTACTTC.

The chain employs TRBV7-2 and TRBJ2-7; possible D gene TRBD2, 6 bases. The CDR3 totals 15 residues. Germline V gene lookup returns CDR1 SGHTA and CDR2 FQGNSA. V was shortened by 4 bases and J by 2 bases, with 15 bases between the two germline ends. The CDR3 reads CASSSSIAETYEQYF. CDR3 DNA sequence: TGTGCCAGCAGCTCGTCTATAGCGGAAACCTACGAGCAGTACTTC. Variable domain in full (rest from reference TRBV7-2 and TRBJ2-7): GAGVSQSPSNKVTEKGKDVELRCDPISGHTALYWYRQSLGQGLEFLIYFQGNSAPDKSGLPSDRFSAERTGGSVSTLTIQRTQQEDSAVYLCASSSSIAETYEQYFGPGTRLTVT.

This clonotype was seen a few times. The rearrangement joins TRBV7-2 to TRBJ2-3, with D uncertain. Trimming removed 2 bases at V and 0 bases at J, with 6 bases between. The CDR3 totals 14 residues. Germline V CDR1 and CDR2: SGHTA, FQGNSA. This chain's CDR3 is CASSLYTSTDTQYF. The CDR3 DNA follows: TGTGCCAGCAGCTTATACACTAGCACAGATACGCAGTATTTT.

In this sample, this clonotype turned up a few times. The chain links TRBV4-2 to TRBJ2-4; TRBD2 matches at 10 bases. CDR1 is LGHNA, CDR2 YNFKEQ, per germline. This CDR3 has 16 amino acids. Trimming removed 1 base from V and 5 bases from J; junction bases left unmatched: 5. CDR3 sequence: CASSQGTSGVQNIQYF. Written as DNA, the CDR3 is TGTGCCAGCAGCCAAGGGACTAGCGGAGTTCAAAACATTCAGTACTTC.

J is TRBJ2-5 and V is TRBV9; D is unresolved. CDR3 length equals 12 residues. Germline lookup yields CDR1 SGDLS and CDR2 YYNGEE. Trimming took 2 bases from V and 5 from J, leaving 7 bases between them. CDR3 DNA: TGTGCCAGCAGCGTTAACGGGGAGACCCAGTACTTC. Protein product: CASSVNGETQYF.

This clonotype came up a few times. J is TRBJ1-1 and V is TRBV29-1; 8 bases align to TRBD1. Trimming cost V 4 bases and J 5 bases; bases outside gene matches: 15. This CDR3 has 16 residues. Germline loops: CDR1 SQVTM, CDR2 ANQGSEA. CDR3 DNA: TGCAGCGTTGCCGGGACAGGACTCTCGTCGGGTACTGAAGCTTTCTTT. Residues: CSVAGTGLSSGTEAFF.

This clonotype was found once. This chain links TRBV25-1 with TRBJ1-2, with D maybe TRBD1 (6 bases). The CDR3 is 15 amino acids. The ends were cut back, 5 bases at V and 4 bases at J, with 17 bases in the middle. The germline gives CDR1 MGHDK, CDR2 SYGVNS. In nucleotides, the CDR3 is TGTGCCAGCAGTCCCTCACCTGGACAGCGCTATGGCTACACCTTC. Translation gives CASSPSPGQRYGYTF.

This clonotype was detected a few times. The J gene is TRBJ2-7, the V gene TRBV12-3 or TRBV12-4; a weak D match, TRBD2 (7 bases). The CDR3 totals 16 residues. V was shortened by 8 bases and J by 6 bases, with 26 bases between the two germline ends. The CDR3 nucleotides read TGTGCCAGCTCCACTTCCCCGGGGGGCTGGGGGTCCGAGCAGTACTTC. Translating gives CASSTSPGGWGSEQYF.

This clonotype was detected only a few times. The chain has TRBV12-3 or TRBV12-4 and TRBJ1-1; unclear D gene. Trimming removed 4 bases at V and 5 bases at J, with 17 bases between. This CDR3 has 15 amino acids. CDR3 in DNA: TGTGCCAGCAGTTCCCATGGTGAGGCCGGGACTGAAGCTTTCTTT. Its translation: CASSSHGEAGTEAFF.

The chain uses TRBV29-1 and TRBJ2-5; the match to TRBD2 covers 9 bases. The CDR3 sequence is 12 residues long. CDR1 and CDR2 (germline): SQVTM, ANQGSEA. Trimming removed 7 bases from V and 4 bases from J; junction bases left unmatched: 4. The CDR3 DNA sequence: TGCAGCGGGGGACTAGCAAGAGAGACCCAGTACTTC. Its protein is CSGGLARETQYF.

This clonotype appeared a few times. V gene TRBV29-1 combines with J gene TRBJ1-2; 7 bases align to TRBD1. The length of the CDR3 is 14 residues. Trimming cost V 6 bases and J 3 bases; bases outside gene matches: 10. The germline V gene has CDR1 SQVTM and CDR2 ANQGSEA. CDR3 sequence reads: CSVPGQARDYGYTF. The CDR3 coding sequence is TGCAGCGTCCCCGGACAGGCTCGGGACTATGGCTACACCTTC.

The chain employs TRBV5-1 and TRBJ1-6; the match to TRBD1 covers 9 bases. CDR3 length: 14 residues. The V gene's germline CDR1 is SGHRS and CDR2 YFSETQ. The J segment lost 8 bases and the V segment lost 6 bases, leaving 6 bases of the junction unmatched. The CDR3 DNA sequence: TGCGCCAGCACCCAGGGACAGGGTTATTCACCCCTCCACTTT. Translated, it gives CASTQGQGYSPLHF. Supplemented by reference TRBV5-1 and TRBJ1-6, the full variable domain reads KAGVTQTPRYLIKTRGQQVTLSCSPISGHRSVSWYQQTPGQGLQFLFEYFSETQRNKGNFPGRFSGRQFSNSRSEMNVSTLELGDSALYLCASTQGQGYSPLHFGNGTRLTVT.

This clonotype was recorded a few times. The junction departs from germline at one end; a sequencing error may be responsible. The chain has TRBV7-7 and TRBJ2-7; D is perhaps TRBD2 (7 bases). The CDR3 sequence is 14 residues long. In germline, CDR1 is SSHAT, CDR2 FNYEAQ (reference sequence). The CDR3 sequence is CASSPGGGAREQYF. The CDR3 DNA reads TGTGCTAGCAGCCCCGGAGGGGGGGCGCGGGAGCAGTACTTC. Based on the CDR3 plus reference TRBV7-7 and TRBJ2-7, the full variable domain is GAGVSQSPRYKVTKRGQDVTLRCDPISSHATLYWYQQALGQGPEFLTYFNYEAQPDKSGLPSDRFSAERPEGSISTLTIQRTEQRDSAMYRCASSPGGGAREQYFGPGTRLTVT.

The V call is TRBV29-1, the J call TRBJ1-2; tentatively, D is TRBD1 (5 bases). The germline gives CDR1 SQVTM, CDR2 ANQGSEA. The CDR3 has 16 amino acids. Between the trimmed V and J ends, which lost 4 bases and 2 bases, there was a span of 20 bases. CDR3 sequence: CSVAPSTAPPNYGYTF. The DNA for the CDR3 is TGCAGCGTTGCCCCCTCGACAGCCCCTCCGAACTATGGCTACACCTTC.

The chain uses TRBV7-2 and TRBJ1-6, with a tentative D call TRBD1 (6 bases). From germline, CDR1 is SGHTA and CDR2 FQGNSA. CDR3 length: 15 residues. Trimming removed 5 bases at V and 7 bases at J, with 15 bases between. CDR3 amino acids: CASSPYGGSNSPLHF. The CDR3 DNA follows: TGTGCCAGCAGCCCGTACGGGGGCAGCAATTCACCCCTCCACTTT.

The chain employs TRBV6-1 and TRBJ2-1; D not resolved. With 4 bases removed from V and 3 bases from J, the gap between germline ends came to 13 bases. Germline CDR1 and CDR2: MNHNS and SASEGT. The CDR3 spans 15 residues. CDR3 sequence: CASSGAPENYNEQFF. CDR3 coding DNA: TGTGCCAGCAGTGGAGCCCCAGAGAACTACAATGAGCAGTTCTTC.

Turning to this clonotype: A much larger clonotype is one base distant, so this may be a read error. The chain recombines TRBV10-3 with TRBJ2-3; 14 bases agree with TRBD2. The CDR3 covers 19 residues. CDR1 and CDR2 from the germline V gene are ENHRY and SYGVKD. The CDR3 DNA is TGTGCCATAGGGCTCAGGGGGACTAGCGGGAGCGTTGGCACAGATACGCAGTTTTTT. It specifies CAIGLRGTSGSVGTDTQFF.

This clonotype was detected ten times or more. The V and J genes are TRBV5-1 and TRBJ2-7; D is undetermined. V was pared by 4 bases and J by 0 bases, with 11 bases between. CDR3 length equals 14 residues. Germline V lookup: CDR1 SGHRS, CDR2 YFSETQ. CDR3 nucleotides: TGCGCCAGCAGCAAAGACTGGAACTCCTACGAGCAGTACTTC. It codes for CASSKDWNSYEQYF.